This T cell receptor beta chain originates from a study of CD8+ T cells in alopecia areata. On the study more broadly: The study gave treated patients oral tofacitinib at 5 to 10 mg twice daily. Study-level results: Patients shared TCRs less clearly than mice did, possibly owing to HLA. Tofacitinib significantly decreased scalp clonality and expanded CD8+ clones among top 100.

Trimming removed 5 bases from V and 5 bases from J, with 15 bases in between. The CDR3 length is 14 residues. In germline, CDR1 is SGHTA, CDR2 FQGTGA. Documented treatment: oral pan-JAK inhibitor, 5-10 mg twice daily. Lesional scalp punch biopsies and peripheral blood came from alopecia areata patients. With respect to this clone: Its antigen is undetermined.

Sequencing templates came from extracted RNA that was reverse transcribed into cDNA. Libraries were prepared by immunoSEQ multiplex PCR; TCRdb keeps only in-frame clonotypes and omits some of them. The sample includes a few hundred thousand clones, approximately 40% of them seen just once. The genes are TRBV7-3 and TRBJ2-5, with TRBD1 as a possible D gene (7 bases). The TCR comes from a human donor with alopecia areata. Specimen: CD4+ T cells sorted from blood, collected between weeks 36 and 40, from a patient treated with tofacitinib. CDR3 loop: CASSRDSAGETQYF. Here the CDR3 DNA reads TGTGCCAGCAGCCGGGACAGCGCGGGGGAGACCCAGTACTTC. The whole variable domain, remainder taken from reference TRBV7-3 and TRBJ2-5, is GAGVSQTPSNKVTEKGKYVELRCDPISGHTALYWYRQSLGQGPEFLIYFQGTGAADDSGLPNDRFFAVRPEGSVSTLKIQRTERGDSAVYLCASSRDSAGETQYFGPGTRLLVL.